The clone carrying this TCR beta chain was counted only a few times. Its antigen is as yet unknown. The data are from a study of beta chain features in type 1 diabetes. Study-wide results and limits: Junctions at VDJ sites from type 1 diabetes patients had fewer insertions and more deletions. Patients showed naive, central memory and Treg TCRB repertoires that appeared more similar than those of healthy donors. Any PCR bias toward short templates would affect both groups alike.

Expressed TCRB transcripts were sequenced, since all the RNA that had been isolated was reverse transcribed. The assay was immunoSEQ multiplex PCR, and TCRdb's table has in-frame clones only and misses some. The table lists about 350,000 clones, roughly a fifth of them singletons. Trimming removed 1 base at V and 0 bases at J, with 9 bases between. In germline, CDR1 is GTSNPN, CDR2 SVGIG (reference sequence). CDR3 length: 14 amino acids. The sample comprised naive CD4+ T cells from blood. The chain links TRBV30 to TRBJ1-1; D may be TRBD1 (6 bases). This clonotype was sampled from a woman between 18 and 29 years old in good health. The CDR3 DNA follows: TGTGCCTGGAGTGGAAGGGGGATGAACACTGAAGCTTTCTTT. It translates to CAWSGRGMNTEAFF.